Below, one T cell receptor beta chain is given with its context. The method was immunoSEQ multiplex PCR; TCRdb's version includes in-frame clones alone and lacks a portion of them. The data show about 31,000 clones, roughly nine tenths seen once. V was clipped by 3 bases and J by 10 bases; unmatched bases: 11. Looked up from germline, CDR1 is GTSNPN and CDR2 is SVGIG (reference sequence). This CDR3 has 16 amino acids. These data belong to a study of blood T cell repertoires in COVID-19. This chain links TRBV30 with TRBJ2-1; 14 positions match TRBD2. The source is a human donor with active COVID-19. The donor label of this sample is uncertain. What was sequenced was peripheral blood. The CDR3 DNA sequence: TGTGCCTGGAGCCGAATACAGGGGACTAGCGGGGGAGAGCAGTTCTTC. Its protein is CAWSRIQGTSGGEQFF.